Ten or more counts support the clone carrying this TCR beta chain. The V end lost 3 bases, the J end lost 3 bases, and 18 bases lay between the germline ends. Germline V lookup: CDR1 ENHRY, CDR2 SYGVKD. This CDR3 comprises 16 residues. This entry belongs to a study of neurological immune-mediated disorders. One entry per CDR3 protein results from TCRdb running MiXCR on the 5' RACE reads. This table has 20,000 to 25,000 distinct CDR3 sequences, roughly 6.2% appearing once. The sorted-subset TCR libraries were prepared using about 960,000 CD4+ or CD8+ T cells as the starting material. This receptor was obtained from a man between 18 and 35 years old in good health. Specimen: CD8+ T cells from blood. This chain connects TRBV10-3 to TRBJ2-7; D ambiguous. In nucleotides, the CDR3 is TGTGCCATCAGTGATGGAGTAGGTCCCTTGAACTACGAGCAGTACTTC. It is translated as CAISDGVGPLNYEQYF.